This T cell receptor beta chain was retrieved from a study of T cells in Graves' hyperthyroidism and ophthalmopathy. The germline CDR1 and CDR2 sequences are SNHLY and FYNNEI. This CDR3 contains 15 residues. The junction had 5 bases not matched to a gene; V was cut back by 7 bases and J by 0 bases. This clonotype was counted at least ten times. The source material, RNA transcripts, was used to amplify TCR beta CDR3 regions. A set of HTBI primers served as the primers for a first-round RT-PCR of the TCR CDR3. TCRdb re-analysed the multiplex PCR reads in MiXCR, keeping a single row per CDR3 protein. This table has 450,000 to 650,000 distinct CDR3 sequences, approximately 15% appearing once. Individuals with ophthalmopathy presented a Clinical Activity Score of at least 3, a NOSPECS grade of at least 4 and a duration under 3 months.

This chain connects TRBV2 to TRBJ1-5; 8 bases fit TRBD1. Material for sequencing was blood. This clonotype was sampled from a woman between 18 and 29 years old with Graves' ophthalmopathy. CDR3 sequence (DNA): TGTGCCAGCACCCCACAGGGGGGTAGCAATCAGCCCCAGCATTTT. Residues: CASTPQGGSNQPQHF.